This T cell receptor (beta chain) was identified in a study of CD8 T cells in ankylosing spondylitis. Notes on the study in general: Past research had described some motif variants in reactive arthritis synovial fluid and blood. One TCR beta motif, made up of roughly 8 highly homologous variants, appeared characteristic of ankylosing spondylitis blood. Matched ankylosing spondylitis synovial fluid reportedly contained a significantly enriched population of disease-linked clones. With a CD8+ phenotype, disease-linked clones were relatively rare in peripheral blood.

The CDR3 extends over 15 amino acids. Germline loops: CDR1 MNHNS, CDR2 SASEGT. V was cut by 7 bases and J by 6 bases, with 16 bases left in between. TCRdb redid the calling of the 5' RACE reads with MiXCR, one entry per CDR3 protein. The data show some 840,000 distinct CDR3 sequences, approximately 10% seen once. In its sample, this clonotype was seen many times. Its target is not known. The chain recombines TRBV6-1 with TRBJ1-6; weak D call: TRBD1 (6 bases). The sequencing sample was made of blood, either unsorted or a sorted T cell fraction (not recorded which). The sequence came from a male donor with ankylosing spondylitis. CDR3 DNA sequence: TGTGCCAGCAAACCCGGACAGATTCGTAATTCACCCCTCCACTTT. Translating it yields CASKPGQIRNSPLHF.